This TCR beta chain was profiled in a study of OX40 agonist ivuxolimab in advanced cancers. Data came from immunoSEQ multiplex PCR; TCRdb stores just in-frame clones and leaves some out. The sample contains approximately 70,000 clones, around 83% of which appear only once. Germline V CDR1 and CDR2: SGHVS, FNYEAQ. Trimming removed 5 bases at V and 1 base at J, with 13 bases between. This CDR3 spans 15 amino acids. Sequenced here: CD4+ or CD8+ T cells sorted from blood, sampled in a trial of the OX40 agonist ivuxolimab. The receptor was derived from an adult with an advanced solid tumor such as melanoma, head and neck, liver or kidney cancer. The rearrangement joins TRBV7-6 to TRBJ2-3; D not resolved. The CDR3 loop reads CASSPIGLGTDTQYF. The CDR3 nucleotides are TGTGCCAGCAGCCCAATCGGTTTGGGCACAGATACGCAGTATTTT.